This is a list of T cell receptor beta chains from one sample in a study of OX40 agonist ivuxolimab in advanced cancers. Only in-frame clones appear in the TCRdb table, and some are missing; sequencing was by immunoSEQ multiplex PCR. The sample contains fewer than 20,000 clones, 75% to 90% of which appear only once. Source: CD4+ or CD8+ T cells sorted from blood, taken in a trial of the OX40 agonist ivuxolimab. These receptors were obtained from an adult with an advanced solid tumor such as melanoma, head and neck, liver or kidney cancer. Both conserved end residues are part of each CDR3. The D gene is left open where the match is weak. Expanded clones are given a class, and other clones once, few, many or no size at all.

size: .; V: TRBV10-3; J: TRBJ1-3; D: .; DNA: TGTGCCTATACAGCAGGGACCGGAAACACCATATATTTT; CDR3: CAYTAGTGNTIYF
size: .; V: TRBV5-8; J: TRBJ2-1; D: .; DNA: TGTGCCAGCAGCGTCAGGTACAATGAGCAGTTCTTC; CDR3: CASSVRYNEQFF
size: .; V: TRBV18; J: TRBJ2-3; D: .; DNA: TGTGCCAGCTCACCCCCGAGTCCAGATACGCAGTATTTT; CDR3: CASSPPSPDTQYF
size: .; V: TRBV18; J: TRBJ2-3; D: .; DNA: TGTGCCAGCTCACCGGGACTCAACACAGATACACAGTATTTT; CDR3: CASSPGLNTDTQYF
size: .; V: TRBV27; J: TRBJ1-4; D: .; DNA: TGTGCCAGCAGTTTACGCGGGAGCGAAAAACTGTTTTTT; CDR3: CASSLRGSEKLFF
size: .; V: TRBV28; J: TRBJ1-1; D: .; DNA: TGTGCCAGCAGTTTACCGACACGACGATTGACTGAAGCTTTCTTT; CDR3: CASSLPTRRLTEAFF
size: .; V: TRBV6-5; J: TRBJ1-4; D: .; DNA: TGTGCCAGCGGGTCCGGTTTACGCGAGAACGAAAAACTGTTTTTT; CDR3: CASGSGLRENEKLFF
size: .; V: TRBV28; J: TRBJ1-5; D: .; DNA: TGTGCCAGCAGTTTCGCAGAGAATCAGCCCCAGCATTTT; CDR3: CASSFAENQPQHF
size: .; V: TRBV27; J: TRBJ1-1; D: .; DNA: TGTGCCAGCAGCCCCCGCGTATTGAACACTGAAGCTTTCTTT; CDR3: CASSPRVLNTEAFF
size: .; V: TRBV27; J: TRBJ1-1; D: .; DNA: TGTGCCAGCAATGGGGGACTGAACACTGAAGCTTTCTTT; CDR3: CASNGGLNTEAFF
size: once; V: TRBV20-1; J: TRBJ1-1; D: .; DNA: TGCAGTGCTAGACGGAACACTGAAGCTTTCTTT; CDR3: CSARRNTEAFF
size: .; V: TRBV6-5; J: TRBJ2-2; D: .; DNA: TGTGCCAGCAGTTCCACTACCGGGGAGCTGTTTTTT; CDR3: CASSSTTGELFF
size: few; V: TRBV5-1; J: TRBJ2-7; D: TRBD1; DNA: TGCGCCAGCAGCCCTATCGACAGGGAGTCCCACGAGCAGTACTTC; CDR3: CASSPIDRESHEQYF
size: .; V: TRBV19; J: TRBJ1-2; D: TRBD1; DNA: TGTGCCAGTAGCCCTAGGAAGGGGGCAAGCTATGGCTACACCTTC; CDR3: CASSPRKGASYGYTF
size: .; V: TRBV7-9; J: TRBJ2-7; D: .; DNA: TGTGCCAGCAGCTTAGCCCACTACGAGCAGTACTTC; CDR3: CASSLAHYEQYF
size: .; V: TRBV28; J: TRBJ1-5; D: .; DNA: TGTGCCAGCACCATAATCGGGGGGGGTAGCAATCAGCCCCAGCATTTT; CDR3: CASTIIGGGSNQPQHF
size: .; V: TRBV28; J: TRBJ2-7; D: .; DNA: TGTGCCAGCAGTCCCGTGGCAGCGGTTACCTACGAGCAGTACTTC; CDR3: CASSPVAAVTYEQYF
size: .; V: TRBV5-6; J: TRBJ1-1; D: .; DNA: TGTGCCAGCACCTTGACGGGGGGGCCGAACACTGAAGCTTTCTTT; CDR3: CASTLTGGPNTEAFF
size: .; V: TRBV27; J: TRBJ2-3; D: TRBD2; DNA: TGTGCCAGCAGTAGAGCTAGCGGGAGCACAGATACGCAGTATTTT; CDR3: CASSRASGSTDTQYF
size: few; V: TRBV6-5; J: TRBJ1-2; D: .; DNA: TGTGCCAGCAGTTACTCCCGGGGGCGAAGTTATGGCTACACCTTC; CDR3: CASSYSRGRSYGYTF
size: .; V: TRBV7-6; J: TRBJ2-7; D: .; DNA: TGTGCCAGCAGCTGGGGATTGTCCCGAGACGGGGAGCAGTACTTC; CDR3: CASSWGLSRDGEQYF
size: .; V: TRBV29-1; J: TRBJ1-2; D: .; DNA: TGCAGCGTTGCCGGGGGGCCCTATGGCTACACCTTC; CDR3: CSVAGGPYGYTF
size: .; V: TRBV28; J: TRBJ2-5; D: .; DNA: TGTGCCAGCAGCCGCCCCAGGGACCAAGAGACCCAGTACTTC; CDR3: CASSRPRDQETQYF
size: .; V: TRBV9; J: TRBJ2-3; D: TRBD1; DNA: TGTGCCAGCAGCGTAGAGGTGACAGGGACCACAGATACGCAGTATTTT; CDR3: CASSVEVTGTTDTQYF
size: .; V: TRBV9; J: TRBJ2-2; D: .; DNA: TGTGCCAGCAGCGTACAGGGGGGAGGCGGGGAGCTGTTTTTT; CDR3: CASSVQGGGGELFF
size: .; V: TRBV30; J: TRBJ2-7; D: TRBD1; DNA: TGTGCCTGGAAGAGGGGGCCAGGCGAGCAGTACTTC; CDR3: CAWKRGPGEQYF
size: .; V: TRBV9; J: TRBJ2-3; D: TRBD2; DNA: TGTGCCAGCAGCGTGGGGGGGACTAGCGGGAGTCACGATACGCAGTATTTT; CDR3: CASSVGGTSGSHDTQYF
size: .; V: TRBV14; J: TRBJ1-5; D: TRBD1; DNA: TGTGCCAGCAGCCAAAAGGACAGGGGGGATCAGCCCCAGCATTTT; CDR3: CASSQKDRGDQPQHF
size: .; V: TRBV5-1; J: TRBJ1-4; D: .; DNA: TGCGCCAGCAGCTTGGTGGACAATGAAAAACTGTTTTTT; CDR3: CASSLVDNEKLFF
size: .; V: TRBV7-9; J: TRBJ2-3; D: TRBD2; DNA: TGTGCCAGCTCCACGGGGCGGGAGGCGTCTAGCACAGATACGCAGTATTTT; CDR3: CASSTGREASSTDTQYF
size: .; V: TRBV5-1; J: TRBJ2-1; D: TRBD2; DNA: TGCGCCAGCAGCTTGGGTAGCGGGATCAATGAGCAGTTCTTC; CDR3: CASSLGSGINEQFF
size: once; V: TRBV28; J: TRBJ1-4; D: .; DNA: TGTGCCAGCCAACAGGGCAGCCGTGAAAAACTGTTTTTT; CDR3: CASQQGSREKLFF
size: .; V: TRBV4-2; J: TRBJ2-1; D: .; DNA: TGTGCCAGCAGCCCTCACGAACGTGAGCAGTTCTTC; CDR3: CASSPHEREQFF
size: .; V: TRBV7-3; J: TRBJ2-6; D: .; DNA: TGTGCCAGCAGCTCATTATGGGGCTCTGGGGCCAACGTCCTGACTTTC; CDR3: CASSSLWGSGANVLTF
size: .; V: TRBV2; J: TRBJ2-7; D: .; DNA: TGTGCCAGCGACCTCGGCGAGGGTGCTAGCGCGTCCTACGAGCAGTACTTC; CDR3: CASDLGEGASASYEQYF
size: .; V: TRBV30; J: TRBJ2-3; D: TRBD2; DNA: TGTGCCTGGAGCCCGGGACTAGCGGGGGGCACAGATACGCAGTATTTT; CDR3: CAWSPGLAGGTDTQYF
size: once; V: TRBV19; J: TRBJ2-4; D: TRBD2; DNA: TGTGCCAGTAGTAAAGGGACTAGCCCGTCCTCGGCCAAAAACATTCAGTACTTC; CDR3: CASSKGTSPSSAKNIQYF
size: .; V: TRBV28; J: TRBJ2-7; D: TRBD2; DNA: TGTGCCAGCAGTTCCCTAGTAGCGGGAGTCTACGAGCAGTACTTC; CDR3: CASSSLVAGVYEQYF
size: .; V: TRBV30; J: TRBJ2-7; D: TRBD2; DNA: TGTGCCTGGAGTAGGCCCGGACTAGCGGGAAACGAGCAGTACTTC; CDR3: CAWSRPGLAGNEQYF
size: few; V: TRBV4-2; J: TRBJ1-2; D: TRBD1; DNA: TGTGCCAGCAGCCCAGAGGGGGCATCGACTAACTATGGCTACACCTTC; CDR3: CASSPEGASTNYGYTF
size: .; V: TRBV28; J: TRBJ2-1; D: .; DNA: TGTGCCAGCAGTGGGGGCCGGGGATCGTACAATGAGCAGTTCTTC; CDR3: CASSGGRGSYNEQFF
size: few; V: TRBV2; J: TRBJ1-4; D: TRBD1; DNA: TGTGCCAGCAGTGATGGTCGCAGGGGGCGTCGCGATGGGGAAAAACTGTTTTTT; CDR3: CASSDGRRGRRDGEKLFF
size: .; V: TRBV29-1; J: TRBJ1-2; D: TRBD1; DNA: TGCAGCGTCCCGACAGGGGAGGACTATGGCTACACCTTC; CDR3: CSVPTGEDYGYTF
size: .; V: TRBV28; J: TRBJ1-1; D: .; DNA: TGTGCCAGCAGTTTGGCGGGACAGAACACTGAAGCTTTCTTT; CDR3: CASSLAGQNTEAFF
size: once; V: TRBV21-1; J: TRBJ1-6; D: .; DNA: TGTGCCAGCAGCATTAGGGACAGGGGGCGATACGGAAACTATAATTCACCCCTCCACTTT; CDR3: CASSIRDRGRYGNYNSPLHF
size: .; V: TRBV6-1; J: TRBJ2-1; D: TRBD2; DNA: TGTGCCAGCCTACTAGCGGGAAACTACAATGAGCAGTTCTTC; CDR3: CASLLAGNYNEQFF
size: .; V: TRBV15; J: TRBJ1-6; D: TRBD1; DNA: TGTGCCACCAGCAGAGATACCAGGGGGTTTAATTCACCCCTCCACTTT; CDR3: CATSRDTRGFNSPLHF
size: .; V: TRBV4-1; J: TRBJ2-5; D: .; DNA: TGCGCCAGCAGCCAAGACCTGGTGGGCTGGGAGACCCAGTACTTC; CDR3: CASSQDLVGWETQYF
size: .; V: TRBV7-9; J: TRBJ2-1; D: TRBD2; DNA: TGTGCCAGCAGCTTAAAAATGGTCTCTAGCGGTGCCTGGGGGGATGAGCAGTTCTTC; CDR3: CASSLKMVSSGAWGDEQFF
size: .; V: TRBV19; J: TRBJ2-7; D: .; DNA: TGTGCCAGTAGTATCATGGTGAGTTACGAGCAGTACTTC; CDR3: CASSIMVSYEQYF
size: few; V: TRBV11-2; J: TRBJ1-3; D: .; DNA: TGTGCCAGCAGCTTAGTGGACAGTCTCTCTGGAAACACCATATATTTT; CDR3: CASSLVDSLSGNTIYF